This TCR beta chain was identified in a study of cytomegalovirus exposure and HLA in healthy donors. V was trimmed by 3 bases and J by 4 bases, leaving 9 bases between them. The CDR3 totals 13 residues. Germline loops: CDR1 MDHEN, CDR2 SYDVKM. Data came from immunoSEQ multiplex PCR; TCRdb stores just in-frame clones and leaves some out. The sample has 150,000 to 200,000 clones, 84% seen once; the top ten hold roughly 7%. Comments on this clone: As yet, its antigen is unknown.

Study-level findings and limits: A few chains tied to CMV proved CMV antigen-specific in vitro.

The sequence came from a man between 18 and 29 years old in good health and CMV-seropositive. The sequenced sample consisted of PBMCs. The rearrangement links TRBV28 to TRBJ1-2; D is uncertain. The CDR3 DNA follows: TGTGCCAGCAGTTTTCGGGTAGCCTATGGCTACACCTTC. This translates into CASSFRVAYGYTF.